Listed below are T cell receptor beta chains from one sample, sequenced in a study of T cell clones after liver transplantation. Data came from immunoSEQ multiplex PCR; TCRdb stores just in-frame clones and leaves some out. Among around 110,000 clones listed, about nine tenths were seen once. This specimen was CD4+ T cells from blood, taken 12 months after liver transplant. These TCRs come from a human patient who received a liver transplant. Some of these T cells may belong to the graft donor. The CDR3 runs from the conserved cysteine through the conserved F or W. The D gene is left open where the match is weak. A clone size is listed for some rows: how often the clone was seen (once, few, many), or a class if it is expanded.

- | TRBJ2-7 | - | TRBV28 | TGTGCCAGCCTAGGGGGGCGCGGATACGAGCAGTACTTC | CASLGGRGYEQYF
once | TRBJ1-2 | TRBD1 | TRBV10-2 | TGCGCCAGCGGCCAGGGGGGATCCTATGGCTACACCTTC | CASGQGGSYGYTF
- | TRBJ1-1 | - | TRBV11-2 | TGTGCCAGCAGCCCTAGTCGGGGAGCTTTCTTT | CASSPSRGAFF
few | TRBJ2-6 | - | TRBV4-3 | TGCGCCAGCAGCCTTCGAGATTCGAGCTCTGGGGCCAACGTCCTGACTTTC | CASSLRDSSSGANVLTF
- | TRBJ2-5 | - | TRBV5-4 | TGTGCCAGCTCCCCCCGGACAGGGAGGGTCGGGGAGACCCAGTACTTC | CASSPRTGRVGETQYF
- | TRBJ1-1 | TRBD1 | TRBV5-1 | TGCGCCAGCAGAAGGGACAGGGGGCGCACTGAAGCTTTCTTT | CASRRDRGRTEAFF
once | TRBJ2-6 | - | TRBV19 | TGTGCCAGTAGCTTACTCGACAGACCTGGGGCCAACGTCCTGACTTTC | CASSLLDRPGANVLTF
- | TRBJ2-7 | - | TRBV5-4 | TGTGCCAGCAGTTCCGGGACACATGAAGAGCAGTACTTC | CASSSGTHEEQYF
- | TRBJ2-5 | TRBD2 | TRBV5-1 | TGCGCCAGCAGCTTGGGTGGTGTAGCGGGAGGAAGAGAGACCCAGTACTTC | CASSLGGVAGGRETQYF
few | TRBJ2-1 | - | TRBV11-2 | TGTGCCAGCAGGCTAAATACAGGAAATGAGCAGTTCTTC | CASRLNTGNEQFF
- | TRBJ2-5 | - | TRBV30 | TGTGCCTGGAGTGCTACTATGGGGGGGACCCAGTACTTC | CAWSATMGGTQYF
- | TRBJ2-1 | TRBD2 | TRBV11-2 | TGTGCCAGCAGCCAACTAGCGGGAGATCATGAGCAGTTCTTC | CASSQLAGDHEQFF
- | TRBJ1-2 | - | TRBV6-5 | TGTGCCAGCAGTATACAGGGAAACTATGGCTACACCTTC | CASSIQGNYGYTF
- | TRBJ1-3 | TRBD1 | TRBV27 | TGTGCCAGCAGTAGACAGGGGTTAAGGGGAAACACCATATATTTT | CASSRQGLRGNTIYF
- | TRBJ2-7 | - | TRBV18 | TGTGCCAGCTCACCTCCGGAACGGGTGGGCCCCGAGCAGTACTTC | CASSPPERVGPEQYF
- | TRBJ2-4 | - | TRBV15 | TGTGCCACCAGCAGAGGGGGCGGACAGAACACAAAAAACATTCAGTACTTC | CATSRGGGQNTKNIQYF
once | TRBJ2-7 | TRBD1 | TRBV28 | TGTGCCAGCAGTACGCCGGGACAGGGGGCAGGTTACGAGCAGTACTTC | CASSTPGQGAGYEQYF
few | TRBJ2-3 | TRBD2 | TRBV13 | TGTGCCAGCAGCTTCAGCGGGAGGGTTCTCTTGACAGATACGCAGTATTTT | CASSFSGRVLLTDTQYF
- | TRBJ1-2 | - | TRBV19 | TGTGCCAGTAGTATAGGAGGGGGGTACATCTATGGCTACACCTTC | CASSIGGGYIYGYTF
once | TRBJ2-7 | TRBD2 | TRBV5-1 | TGCGCCAGCAGCTTTAGCGGGCCCCTCTACGAGCAGTACTTC | CASSFSGPLYEQYF
- | TRBJ2-7 | TRBD2 | TRBV7-9 | TGTGCCAGCAGTCCACCTAGCGGGAGCTACGAGCAGTACTTC | CASSPPSGSYEQYF
- | TRBJ1-3 | - | TRBV6-1 | TGTGCCAGCAGTGCCAACAGGCCGAGCTCTGGAAACACCATATATTTT | CASSANRPSSGNTIYF
- | TRBJ2-7 | - | TRBV9 | TGTGCCAGCAGCGTACCCTCGGGGTCTTCCTACGAGCAGTACTTC | CASSVPSGSSYEQYF
- | TRBJ2-3 | - | TRBV11-3 | TGTGCCAGCAGCTTAGAAGGAGCCCCACCAGATACGCAGTATTTT | CASSLEGAPPDTQYF
- | TRBJ2-2 | - | TRBV6-5 | TGTGCCAGCAGTTATCTGCAGAGACTCACCGGGGAGCTGTTTTTT | CASSYLQRLTGELFF
- | TRBJ2-3 | - | TRBV4-3 | TGCGCCAGCAGCCAAGATATCGCTCGCACAGATACGCAGTATTTT | CASSQDIARTDTQYF
- | TRBJ2-7 | - | TRBV28 | TGTGCCAGCAGTTTCTCCGAGCAGTACTTC | CASSFSEQYF
- | TRBJ2-5 | - | TRBV6-1 | TGTGCCAGCAGTGAACCAGGGTTAGCGACCCAGTACTTC | CASSEPGLATQYF
- | TRBJ1-2 | - | TRBV4-1 | TGCGCCAGCAGCCAAGATCCGGGAATGGGCTATGGCTACACCTTC | CASSQDPGMGYGYTF
- | TRBJ2-7 | - | TRBV4-1 | TGCGCCAGCAGCCGACAAATGGCAGCCGGTTCCTACGAGCAGTACTTC | CASSRQMAAGSYEQYF
- | TRBJ1-3 | - | TRBV9 | TGTGCCAGCAGCGCCACAGCGTCCTTCTCTGGAAACACCATATATTTT | CASSATASFSGNTIYF